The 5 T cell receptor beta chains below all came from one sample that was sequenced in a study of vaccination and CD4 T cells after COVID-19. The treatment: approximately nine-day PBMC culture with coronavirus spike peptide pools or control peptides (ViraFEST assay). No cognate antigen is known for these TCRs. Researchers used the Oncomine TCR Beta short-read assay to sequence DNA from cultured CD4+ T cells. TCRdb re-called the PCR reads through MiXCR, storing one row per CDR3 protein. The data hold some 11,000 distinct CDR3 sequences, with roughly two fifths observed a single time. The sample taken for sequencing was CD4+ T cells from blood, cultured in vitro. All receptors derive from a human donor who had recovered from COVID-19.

This chain's CDR3 is CASSLAGRSGYTF. CDR3 DNA: TGCGCCAGCAGCTTGGCCGGGAGATCTGGCTACACCTTC. V gene TRBV5-1 combines with J gene TRBJ1-2; D gene ambiguous. V lost 0 bases to trimming and J lost 7 bases, with 10 bases between them. The CDR3 runs 13 residues. The germline V gene encodes CDR1 SGHRS and CDR2 YFSETQ. The full variable domain, with the rest looked up from reference TRBV5-1 and TRBJ1-2, is KAGVTQTPRYLIKTRGQQVTLSCSPISGHRSVSWYQQTPGQGLQFLFEYFSETQRNKGNFPGRFSGRQFSNSRSEMNVSTLELGDSALYLCASSLAGRSGYTFGSGTRLTVV.

The CDR3 is CASSYNSRANEKLFF. The CDR3 DNA reads as TGTGCCAGCAGCTACAACAGCCGCGCTAATGAAAAACTGTTTTTT. The chain is built from TRBV7-8 and TRBJ1-4; the D is unclear. CDR3 size: 15 residues. Per germline, CDR1 SGHVS and CDR2 FQNEAQ. Deletions cut 4 bases from V and 3 bases from J, with 12 bases between.

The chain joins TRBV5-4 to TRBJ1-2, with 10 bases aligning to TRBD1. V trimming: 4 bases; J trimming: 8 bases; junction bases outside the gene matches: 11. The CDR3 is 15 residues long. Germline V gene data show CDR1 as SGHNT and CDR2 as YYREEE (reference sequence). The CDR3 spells CASSLPGQGMKGYTF. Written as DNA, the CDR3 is TGTGCCAGCAGCCTTCCGGGACAGGGGATGAAGGGCTACACCTTC.

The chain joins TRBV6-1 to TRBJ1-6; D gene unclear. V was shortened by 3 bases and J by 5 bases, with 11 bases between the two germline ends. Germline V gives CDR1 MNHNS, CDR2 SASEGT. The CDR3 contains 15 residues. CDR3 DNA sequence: TGTGCCAGCAGTGACCGAATAGCCAATAATTCACCCCTCCACTTT. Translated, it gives CASSDRIANNSPLHF.

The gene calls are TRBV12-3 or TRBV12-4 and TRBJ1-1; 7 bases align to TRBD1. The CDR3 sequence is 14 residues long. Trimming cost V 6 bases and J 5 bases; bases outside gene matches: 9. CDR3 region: CASRLNIRGTEAFF. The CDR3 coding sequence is TGTGCCAGCAGACTCAATATCAGGGGGACTGAAGCTTTCTTT.